Described below is a single TCR beta chain sequence and its context. The specificity of this receptor is unknown. Base qualities are not provided; no much larger clone lies one nucleotide away. This entry belongs to a study of technical replicates of blood from several donors (dated by TCRdb to between 2016 and 2019). Libraries were made using the immunoSEQ multiplex PCR assay. Drawn from immuneACCESS, this table holds only the in-frame rearrangements with V and J called that TCRdb kept. Clones are partly lost; checked studies trace under half to an unresolved V gene and leave the rest unexplained. This sample lists tens of thousands of clones; under 96% were detected once. The ten most abundant clones make up approximately 0.41% of the sample. Trimming takes 5 bases off V and 0 bases off J; junction bases not matched to a gene: 8. The CDR3 numbers 16 residues from cysteine through phenylalanine. Kept here is only the CDR3 DNA, which spans 48 bases and is read in frame from base 1. For CDR1 and CDR2, the germline V gene (reference sequence) lists LNHDA and SQIVND.

The sequenced material came from T cells isolated from PBMCs. Recombination joined TRBV19 with TRBJ2-3; 7 central nucleotides agree with TRBD1. This sequence was found in a human donor in good health. CDR3 sequence: CASSPLGQVSTDTQYF. The DNA is TGTGCCAGTAGTCCCCTAGGACAGGTTAGCACAGATACGCAGTATTTT.